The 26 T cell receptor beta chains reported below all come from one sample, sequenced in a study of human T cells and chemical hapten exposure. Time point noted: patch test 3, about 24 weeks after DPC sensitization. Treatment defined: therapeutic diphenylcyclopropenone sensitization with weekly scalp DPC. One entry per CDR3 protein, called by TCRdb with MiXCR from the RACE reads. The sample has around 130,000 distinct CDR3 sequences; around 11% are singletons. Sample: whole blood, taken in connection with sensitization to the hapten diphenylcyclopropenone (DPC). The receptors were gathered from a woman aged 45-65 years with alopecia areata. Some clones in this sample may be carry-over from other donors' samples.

CDR3: CASSPGREKLYNEQFF. CDR3 nucleotide sequence: TGTGCCAGCTCCCCTGGGAGGGAAAAGCTCTACAATGAGCAGTTCTTC. The chain uses TRBV18 and TRBJ2-1, with 7 bases aligning to TRBD2. Germline V lookup: CDR1 KGHSH, CDR2 LQKENI. CDR3 length: 16 residues. V lost 6 bases, J lost 3 bases, and 11 bases stayed unmatched.

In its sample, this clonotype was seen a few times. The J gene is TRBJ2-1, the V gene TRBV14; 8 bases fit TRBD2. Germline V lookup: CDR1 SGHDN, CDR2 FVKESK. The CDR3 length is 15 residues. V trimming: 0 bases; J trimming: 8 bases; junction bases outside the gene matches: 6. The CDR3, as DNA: TGTGCCAGCAGCCAAGATCCAGCGGGAGCGGATGAGCAGTTCTTC. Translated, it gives CASSQDPAGADEQFF.

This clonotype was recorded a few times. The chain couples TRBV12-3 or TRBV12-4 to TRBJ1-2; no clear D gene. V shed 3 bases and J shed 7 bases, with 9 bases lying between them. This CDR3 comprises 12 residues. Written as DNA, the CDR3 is TGTGCCAGCAGTTTGATAGGCGCTGGCTACACCTTC. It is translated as CASSLIGAGYTF.

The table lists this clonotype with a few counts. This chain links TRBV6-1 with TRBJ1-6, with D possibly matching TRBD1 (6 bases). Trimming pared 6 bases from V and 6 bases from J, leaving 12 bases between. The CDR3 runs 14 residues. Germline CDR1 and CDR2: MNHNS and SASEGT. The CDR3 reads CASSSGESNSPLHF. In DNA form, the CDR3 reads TGTGCCAGCAGCTCAGGGGAATCTAATTCACCCCTCCACTTT.

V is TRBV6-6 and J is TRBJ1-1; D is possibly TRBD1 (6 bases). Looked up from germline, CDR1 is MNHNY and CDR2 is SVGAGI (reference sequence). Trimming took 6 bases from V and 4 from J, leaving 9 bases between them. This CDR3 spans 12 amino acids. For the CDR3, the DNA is TGTGCCAGCAGCAACAGGGCCACTGAAGCTTTCTTT. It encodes CASSNRATEAFF.

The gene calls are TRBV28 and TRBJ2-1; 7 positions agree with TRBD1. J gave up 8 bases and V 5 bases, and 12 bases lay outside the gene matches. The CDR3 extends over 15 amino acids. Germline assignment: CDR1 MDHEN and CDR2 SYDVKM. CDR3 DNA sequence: TGTGCCAGCAGTCCCAATGACCACAGGGGCCATGAGCAGTTCTTC. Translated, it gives CASSPNDHRGHEQFF.

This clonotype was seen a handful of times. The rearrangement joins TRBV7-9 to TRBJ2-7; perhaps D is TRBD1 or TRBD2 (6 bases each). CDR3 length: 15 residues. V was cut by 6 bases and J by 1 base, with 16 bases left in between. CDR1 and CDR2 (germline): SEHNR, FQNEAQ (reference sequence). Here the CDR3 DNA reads TGTGCCAGCAGGGGGGGCCCGGACCGTTCCTACGAGCAGTACTTC. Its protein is CASRGGPDRSYEQYF.

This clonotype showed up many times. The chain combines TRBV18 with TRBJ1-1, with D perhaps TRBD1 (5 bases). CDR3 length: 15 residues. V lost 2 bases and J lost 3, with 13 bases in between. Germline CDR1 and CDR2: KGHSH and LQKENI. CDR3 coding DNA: TGTGCCAGCTCACCAACTCTCGGGGCGGACACTGAAGCTTTCTTT. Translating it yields CASSPTLGADTEAFF.

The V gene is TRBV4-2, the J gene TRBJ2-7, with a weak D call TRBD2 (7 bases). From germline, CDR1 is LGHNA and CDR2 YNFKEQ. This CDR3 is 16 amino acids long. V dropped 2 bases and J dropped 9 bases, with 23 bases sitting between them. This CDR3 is CASSQRGGRGEDAQYF. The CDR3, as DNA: TGTGCCAGCAGCCAAAGGGGGGGCAGGGGTGAAGACGCGCAGTACTTC.

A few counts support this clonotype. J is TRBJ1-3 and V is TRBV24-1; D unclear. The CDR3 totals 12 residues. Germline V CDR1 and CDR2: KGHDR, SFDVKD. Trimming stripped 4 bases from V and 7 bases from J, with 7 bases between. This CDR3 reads CATSDRRNTIYF. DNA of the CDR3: TGTGCCACCAGTGACCGACGTAACACCATATATTTT.

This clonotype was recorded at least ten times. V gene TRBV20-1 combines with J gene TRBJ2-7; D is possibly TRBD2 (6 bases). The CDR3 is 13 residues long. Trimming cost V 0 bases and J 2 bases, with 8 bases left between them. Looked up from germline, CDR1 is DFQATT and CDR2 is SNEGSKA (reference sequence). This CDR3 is CSARDGGTYEQYF. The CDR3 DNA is TGCAGTGCTAGAGATGGGGGGACCTACGAGCAGTACTTC.

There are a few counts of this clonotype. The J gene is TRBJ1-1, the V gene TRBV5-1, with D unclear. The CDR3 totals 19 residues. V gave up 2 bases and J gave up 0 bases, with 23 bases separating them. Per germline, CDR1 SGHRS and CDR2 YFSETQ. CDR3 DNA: TGCGCCAGCAGCTTAGAATTCCGGGTCAGTCTAACATTGAACACTGAAGCTTTCTTT. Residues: CASSLEFRVSLTLNTEAFF.

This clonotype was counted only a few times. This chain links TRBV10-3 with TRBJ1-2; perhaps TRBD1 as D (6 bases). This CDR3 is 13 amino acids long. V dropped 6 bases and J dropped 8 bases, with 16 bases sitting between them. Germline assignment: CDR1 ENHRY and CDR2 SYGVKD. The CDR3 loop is CAISPGESPGYTF. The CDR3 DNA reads TGTGCCATCAGCCCAGGGGAAAGCCCCGGCTACACCTTC.

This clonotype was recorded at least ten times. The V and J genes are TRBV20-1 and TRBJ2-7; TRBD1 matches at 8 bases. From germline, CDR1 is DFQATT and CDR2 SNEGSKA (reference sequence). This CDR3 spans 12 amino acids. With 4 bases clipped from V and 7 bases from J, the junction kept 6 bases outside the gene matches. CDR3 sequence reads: CSATQGAGEQYF. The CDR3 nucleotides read TGCAGTGCTACCCAGGGGGCAGGGGAGCAGTACTTC.

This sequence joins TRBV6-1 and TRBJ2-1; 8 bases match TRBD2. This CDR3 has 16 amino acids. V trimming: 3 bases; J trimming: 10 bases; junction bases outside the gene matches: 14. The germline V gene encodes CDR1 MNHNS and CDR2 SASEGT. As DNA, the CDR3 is TGTGCCAGCAGTGACCGGGGTTCCGGGGGGGATAGGGAGCAGTTCTTC. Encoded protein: CASSDRGSGGDREQFF.

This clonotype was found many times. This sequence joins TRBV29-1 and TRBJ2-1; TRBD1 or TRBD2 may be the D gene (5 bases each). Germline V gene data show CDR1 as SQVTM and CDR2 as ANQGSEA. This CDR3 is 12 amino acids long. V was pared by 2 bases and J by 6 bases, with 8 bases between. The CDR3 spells CSVEKGSNEQFF. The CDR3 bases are TGCAGCGTTGAAAAGGGGAGCAATGAGCAGTTCTTC.

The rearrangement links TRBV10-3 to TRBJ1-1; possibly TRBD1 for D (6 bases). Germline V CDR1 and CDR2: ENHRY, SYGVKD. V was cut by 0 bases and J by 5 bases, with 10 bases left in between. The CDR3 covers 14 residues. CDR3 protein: CAISESQGGTEAFF. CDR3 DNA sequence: TGTGCCATCAGTGAGTCACAGGGAGGGACTGAAGCTTTCTTT.

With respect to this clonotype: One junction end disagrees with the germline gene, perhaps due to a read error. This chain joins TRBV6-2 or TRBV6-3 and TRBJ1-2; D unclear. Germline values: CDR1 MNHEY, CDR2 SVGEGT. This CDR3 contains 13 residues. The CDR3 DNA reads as TGTGTCAGCAGTTATGGACCGCTCTATGGCTACACCTTC. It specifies CVSSYGPLYGYTF.

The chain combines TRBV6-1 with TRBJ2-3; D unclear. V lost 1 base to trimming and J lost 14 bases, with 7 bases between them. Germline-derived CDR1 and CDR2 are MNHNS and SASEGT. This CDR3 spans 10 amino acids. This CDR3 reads CASSEVFAYF. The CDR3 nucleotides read TGTGCCAGCAGTGAAGTTTTCGCGTATTTT.

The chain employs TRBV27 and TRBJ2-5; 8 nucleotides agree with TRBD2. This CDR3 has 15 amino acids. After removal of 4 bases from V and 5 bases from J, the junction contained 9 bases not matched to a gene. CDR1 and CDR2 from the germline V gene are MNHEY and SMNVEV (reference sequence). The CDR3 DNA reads TGTGCCAGCAGTTCCCGGGGGGGGCAGTTCGAGACCCAGTACTTC. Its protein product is CASSSRGGQFETQYF.

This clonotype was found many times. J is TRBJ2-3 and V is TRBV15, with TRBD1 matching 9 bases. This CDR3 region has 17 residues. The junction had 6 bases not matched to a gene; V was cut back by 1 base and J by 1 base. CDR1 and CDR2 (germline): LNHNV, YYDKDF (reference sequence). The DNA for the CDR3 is TGTGCCACCAGCAGAGGTATACAGGGGGCTGGCACAGATACGCAGTATTTT. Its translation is CATSRGIQGAGTDTQYF.

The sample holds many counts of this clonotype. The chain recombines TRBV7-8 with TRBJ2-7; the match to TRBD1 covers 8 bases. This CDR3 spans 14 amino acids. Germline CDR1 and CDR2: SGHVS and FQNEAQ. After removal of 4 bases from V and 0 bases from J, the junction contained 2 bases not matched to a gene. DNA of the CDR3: TGTGCCAGCAGCTGGGACAGGAACTCCTACGAGCAGTACTTC. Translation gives CASSWDRNSYEQYF.

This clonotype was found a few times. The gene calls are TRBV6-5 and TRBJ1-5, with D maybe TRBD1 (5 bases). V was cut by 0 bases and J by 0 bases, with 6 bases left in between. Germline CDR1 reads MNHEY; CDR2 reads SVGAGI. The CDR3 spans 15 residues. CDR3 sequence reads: CASSYSGASNQPQHF. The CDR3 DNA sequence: TGTGCCAGCAGTTACTCCGGGGCTAGCAATCAGCCCCAGCATTTT.

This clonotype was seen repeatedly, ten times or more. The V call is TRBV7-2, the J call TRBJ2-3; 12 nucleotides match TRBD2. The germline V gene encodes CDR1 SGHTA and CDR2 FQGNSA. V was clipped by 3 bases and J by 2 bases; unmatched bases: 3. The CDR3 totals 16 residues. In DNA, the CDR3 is TGTGCCAGCAGCTTGACTAGCGGGAGCCCCACAGATACGCAGTATTTT. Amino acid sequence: CASSLTSGSPTDTQYF.

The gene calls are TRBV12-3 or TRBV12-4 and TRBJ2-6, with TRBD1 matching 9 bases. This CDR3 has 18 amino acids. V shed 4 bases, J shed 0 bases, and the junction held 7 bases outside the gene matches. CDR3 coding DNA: TGTGCCAGCAGTTCCTGGACAGGGGCCGACTCTGGGGCCAACGTCCTGACTTTC. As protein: CASSSWTGADSGANVLTF.

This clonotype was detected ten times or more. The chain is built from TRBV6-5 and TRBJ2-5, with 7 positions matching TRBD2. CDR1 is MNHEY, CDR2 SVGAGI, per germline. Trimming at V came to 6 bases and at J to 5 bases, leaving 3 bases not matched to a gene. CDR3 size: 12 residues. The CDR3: CASSAGVETQYF. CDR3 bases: TGTGCCAGCAGCGCGGGGGTGGAGACCCAGTACTTC.